This entry concerns a single T cell receptor (beta chain). The antigen it binds to is not known. The sample holds no much larger clone one base away, and base qualities are not on file. The record originates from a study of blood T cell repertoires in COVID-19 (dated by TCRdb to 2018 to 2020). About the full investigation: Recovered participants in ImmuneRACE Cohort 3 were defined as having two consecutive negative NP/OP PCR tests, clearance from a healthcare professional, or resolution of symptoms. Nearly every sample came with metadata listing a de-identified subject ID, COVID-19 status, age in years and sex. The prospective study material was composed of cDNA or gDNA derived from T cells, B-cell-depleted T cells, or PBMCs. Where available, HLA class I and class II types were obtained from metadata supplied by the sample provider rather than from assay-based typing. Subjects who had been exposed to COVID-19, were actively infected with it, or had recovered from it provided the deeply sampled blood TCRbeta repertoires that made up the dataset. Samples covering the acute and convalescent phases of COVID-19 were provided by collaborators in the United States, Italy and Spain. The repertoires were made available in a free public database intended to serve as a resource for research on the immune response to SARS-CoV-2. The samples were drawn from the first 160 participants of the ongoing ImmuneRACE study and from under 1,500 subjects provided by 6 global collaborators. Broad study findings and their caveats: Clinical and demographic metadata were provided uncurated, with the amount varying by source and participant.

Participants in the prospective study were enrolled through a virtual design, were aged roughly 18 to 90 years, and lived in approximately 25 United States geographic areas. In the prospective study, participants were assigned to cohorts based on the clinical history participants reported in a screening survey and a study questionnaire. In the prospective study, whole blood, serum and a nasopharyngeal or oropharyngeal swab were collected from each participant by mobile phlebotomists. Additional blood draws and questionnaires over an approximately two-month period could optionally be provided by prospective study participants. Blood samples from the prospective study were shipped frozen or at room temperature prior to DNA extraction. The immunoSEQ Assay, a bias-controlled multiplex PCR, was used to amplify TCRbeta CDR3 regions from genomic DNA. Turning to the authors' computational methods: Nucleated cell counts per sample were estimated from amplification of reference gene primers within the assay. To quantify the absolute abundance of each unique TCRbeta CDR3 rearrangement, sequence reads were collapsed and filtered. For each sample, productive Simpson clonality was calculated by taking the square root of Simpson's diversity index across productive rearrangements. TCRdb's version of the immuneACCESS table is confined to in-frame rearrangements and falls short of the full clone set. An unresolved V gene accounts for under half of the shortfall where checked; the remainder is of unknown origin. Clone size and V and J calls were adopted from that table, with D and trimming inferred from the DNA. This sample comprises around 300,000 clones, 88% of them detected only once. 2% to 2.5% of the sample lies in the top ten.

The receptor comes from a woman aged 55-69 years in a cohort exposed to, infected with or recovered from COVID-19 (not recorded which). The material sequenced was PBMCs or T cells enriched from blood (not recorded which).

The base sequence is TGTGCCAGCAGTTACGGACAGTACAATCAGCCCCAGCATTTT. Its translation reads: CASSYGQYNQPQHF. This chain joins TRBV2 to TRBJ1-5; the D region possibly corresponds to TRBD1 (6 bases align). Trimming takes 5 bases from V and 3 bases from J, and the germline ends sit 11 bases apart. The CDR3 goes from the cysteine to the phenylalanine over 14 residues. The kept DNA is CDR3 alone, 42 bases in frame from the first base. Via the germline V gene, CDR1 is SNHLY and CDR2 FYNNEI.